This TCR beta chain originates from a study of CD8+CD57+ T cells in acquired aplastic anemia. Comment on this clonotype: Its specificity is unknown.

Study findings and constraints: Controls and patients did not differ significantly in CD8+ Simpson's diversity.

Profiling of TCR beta VDJ combinations and CDR3 sequences used genomic DNA as template. TCRdb reprocessed the reads via MiXCR and lists one record per CDR3 protein. The profile shows around 290,000 distinct CDR3 sequences, 50% to 65% of them singletons. The sequenced patients had an expansion of CD8+CD57+ cells seen by flow cytometry. Everyone among the patients had severe acquired aplastic anemia. The clonotype originates from a human donor with aplastic anemia. The specimen was sorted CD4+, CD8+, or CD8+CD57+ T cells (not recorded which) from PBMCs.

CDR3 region: CASRPLGVAQPQHF. In nucleotides, the CDR3 is TGTGCCAGTAGGCCCCTGGGGGTTGCTCAGCCCCAGCATTTT. The chain carries TRBV19 and TRBJ1-5, with D perhaps matching TRBD1 (5 bases). With 6 bases removed from V and 6 bases from J, the gap between germline ends came to 15 bases. The CDR3 contains 14 residues. Germline CDR1 LNHDA, CDR2 SQIVND (reference sequence).